In this sample, the clone carrying this TCR beta chain turned up many times. Its antigen remains unknown. This sample was included in a study of T cells in Graves' hyperthyroidism and ophthalmopathy. The study, taken as a whole, reports: Blood also showed most of the thyroid clonotypes that were expanded above 0.001. A model built on 13 V-J features separated ophthalmopathy from stable hyperthyroidism.

Researchers took RNA transcripts and amplified the TCR beta CDR3 regions from them. Researchers ran a first-round RT-PCR on the TCR CDR3 using the HTBI primer set. Each CDR3 protein gets one entry after TCRdb re-called the multiplex PCR reads with MiXCR. The sample has approximately 690,000 distinct CDR3 sequences, less than 25% seen once. Disease lasting under 3 months, a NOSPECS grade of at least 4, and a Clinical Activity Score of at least 3 were features of the ophthalmopathy patients. The diagnostic basis comprised clinical symptoms, serum thyroxine and TRAb, thyroid ultrasound and orbital computed tomography. This CDR3 contains 16 residues. Germline CDR1 DFQATT, CDR2 SNEGSKA (reference sequence). V shed 3 bases, J shed 4 bases, and the junction held 12 bases outside the gene matches.

The sequence was collected from a man in his thirties or forties with Graves' ophthalmopathy. Sequencing was carried out using blood. The chain uses TRBV20-1 and TRBJ2-3; 8 bases are a match to TRBD1. The CDR3 reads CSASSRQGKFSDTQYF. CDR3 DNA: TGCAGTGCTAGCTCCCGACAGGGGAAATTTTCAGATACGCAGTATTTT.